A selection of T cell receptor beta chains follows, all from one sample in a study of CD8 T cells in Susac syndrome. TCRdb itself ran the immunoSEQ multiplex PCR reads through MiXCR, one entry per CDR3 protein. The repertoire consists of some 200,000 distinct CDR3 sequences, with around 90% occurring once and the leading ten covering about 0.12%. Source material: CD8+ T cells from PBMCs. These receptors originate from a human donor with multiple sclerosis. Each CDR3 is given with its conserved first and last residue. The D gene is left open where the match is weak. Size values are once, few and many counts, or a class for expanded clones, and some rows have none.

v_gene	abundance	j_gene	len	d_gene	CDR3nt	CDR3aa
TRBV5-1	.	TRBJ1-1	13	TRBD1	TGCGCCAGCAGCTTAGTCAGGGGGCAGGAAGCTTTCTTT	CASSLVRGQEAFF
TRBV27	once	TRBJ1-6	15	TRBD1	TGTGCCAGCAGTCCCCAGGACAGGTGGAATTCACCCCTCCACTTT	CASSPQDRWNSPLHF
TRBV3-1	once	TRBJ2-1	17	TRBD2	TGTGCCAGCAGCCAATCGACTCTTAGCGGGAGGTTTAATGAGCAGTTCTTC	CASSQSTLSGRFNEQFF
TRBV12-3/TRBV12-4	once	TRBJ1-3	16	.	TGTGCCAGCAGCCGCGGCAATCTGGTCTCTGGAAACACCATATATTTT	CASSRGNLVSGNTIYF
TRBV27	once	TRBJ1-1	14	TRBD1	TGTGCCCTCTCACTAGGACAGGAGAGGGCTGAAGCTTTCTTT	CALSLGQERAEAFF
TRBV2	.	TRBJ2-7	12	.	TGTGCCAGCAGTCAACGAACCTACGAGCAGTACTTC	CASSQRTYEQYF
TRBV7-8	once	TRBJ2-1	14	.	TGTGCCAGCAGCTTCACCACCATTGACAATGAGCAGTTCTTC	CASSFTTIDNEQFF
TRBV5-1	once	TRBJ2-3	13	.	TGCGCCAGCAGCTTTAATTACGAGGGATCGCAGTATTTT	CASSFNYEGSQYF
TRBV13	.	TRBJ1-3	16	.	TGTGCCAGCAGCTTACAGGGCAGACTCTCTGGAAACACCATATATTTT	CASSLQGRLSGNTIYF
TRBV7-3	once	TRBJ1-4	19	TRBD1	TGTGCCAGCAGCCAACGGTCGGGGACAGGGCACGCGGCTAATGAAAAACTGTTTTTT	CASSQRSGTGHAANEKLFF
TRBV9	once	TRBJ2-5	14	.	TGTGCCAGCAGCGTAGAAGCGGACCAAGAGACCCAGTACTTC	CASSVEADQETQYF
TRBV7-2	.	TRBJ2-5	16	TRBD1	TGTGCCAGCAGCTTAGCCCCCGGGACAGCAGGGGAGACCCAGTACTTC	CASSLAPGTAGETQYF
TRBV9	.	TRBJ2-5	16	TRBD1	TGTGCCAGCAGCGTAGTAGGGGGACAGGGGGAAGAGACCCAGTACTTC	CASSVVGGQGEETQYF
TRBV6-6	.	TRBJ1-2	15	TRBD1	TGTGCCAGCAGTTTACCGGGACAGGGGGCCTATGGCTACACCTTC	CASSLPGQGAYGYTF
TRBV29-1	.	TRBJ2-1	19	TRBD2	TGCAGCGTTGAAGATCGCAGACTAGCAAGCCCCAACTCCTACAATGAGCAGTTCTTC	CSVEDRRLASPNSYNEQFF
TRBV12-3/TRBV12-4	.	TRBJ1-2	14	TRBD1	TGTGCCAGCAGTTGGGGGACAGGGGGCTTTGGCTACACCTTC	CASSWGTGGFGYTF
TRBV7-6	.	TRBJ1-1	14	.	TGTGCCAGCAGCTTTGCGGGGCCGAACACTGAAGCTTTCTTT	CASSFAGPNTEAFF
TRBV15	.	TRBJ2-1	13	.	TGTGCCACCGGCCGAAGCGGGTACAATGAGCAGTTCTTC	CATGRSGYNEQFF
TRBV5-1	.	TRBJ2-3	21	TRBD2	TGCGCCAGCAGCTTTCTACCCCTTCGTCCCCCGGGAGCGGGATCGTCAGATACGCAGTATTTT	CASSFLPLRPPGAGSSDTQYF
TRBV27	.	TRBJ2-5	13	TRBD2	TGTGCCAGCAGACCGGGACTACTGTTGACCCAGTACTTC	CASRPGLLLTQYF
TRBV29-1	.	TRBJ2-1	14	.	TGCAGCGCCCGGGGCGGGACCTCCTACAATGAGCAGTTCTTC	CSARGGTSYNEQFF
TRBV4-1	.	TRBJ2-7	15	.	TGCGCCAGCAGCCAAGACTTTGGGACAAGGGTCGAGCAGTACTTC	CASSQDFGTRVEQYF
TRBV27	.	TRBJ1-5	15	.	TGTGCCAGCAGTTTATCTGGAGGGAACAATCAGCCCCAGCATTTT	CASSLSGGNNQPQHF
TRBV5-4	few	TRBJ2-5	14	TRBD2	TGTGCCAGCGGGGCCGGGACTAGGCAAGAGACCCAGTACTTC	CASGAGTRQETQYF
TRBV6-6	.	TRBJ2-7	12	.	TGTGCCAGTACGTGGGGATCCGACGAGCAGTACTTC	CASTWGSDEQYF
TRBV27	once	TRBJ2-1	11	.	TGTGCCAGCCTTTGGGGCGAAAAGCAGTTCTTC	CASLWGEKQFF
TRBV21-1	.	TRBJ2-1	18	.	TGTGCCAGCGATTACGTACACTTGACTAGCGGCAATTACAATGAGCAGTTCTTC	CASDYVHLTSGNYNEQFF
TRBV9	.	TRBJ2-7	14	.	TGTGCCAGCAGCCCCACTGGAGGCCCCTACGAGCAGTACTTC	CASSPTGGPYEQYF
TRBV14	once	TRBJ1-1	14	.	TGTGCCAGCAGCGCTTGGGACGGCTACACTGAAGCTTTCTTT	CASSAWDGYTEAFF
TRBV5-6	.	TRBJ2-7	20	.	TGTGCCAGCAGCTTGACCGGGACTCCCTCTACAACCCCGAACCTCTACGAGCAGTACTTC	CASSLTGTPSTTPNLYEQYF
TRBV7-9	.	TRBJ1-4	16	.	TGTGCCAGCAGTTTTCCAACAGGGCTGGCTAATGAAAAACTGTTTTTT	CASSFPTGLANEKLFF
TRBV7-9	.	TRBJ1-1	15	.	TGTGCCAGCAGCCGTCCGGTGGGTGAGTACACTGAAGCTTTCTTT	CASSRPVGEYTEAFF
TRBV9	.	TRBJ2-3	17	.	TGTGCCAGCAGCCCCGGCGGCGGGACACCTAGCACAGATACGCAGTATTTT	CASSPGGGTPSTDTQYF
TRBV6-5	once	TRBJ2-5	15	.	TGTGCCAGCAGTATATCAGGGGCGCGGGAAGGGACCCAGTACTTC	CASSISGAREGTQYF
TRBV20-1	.	TRBJ1-6	17	TRBD1	TGCAGTGCTAGATCCCCGGGACAGGGGACGGATAATTCACCCCTCCACTTT	CSARSPGQGTDNSPLHF
TRBV9	.	TRBJ1-2	16	.	TGTGCCAGCAGCCCCGGCGGTGGGGTGTATATGGAAGGCTACACCTTC	CASSPGGGVYMEGYTF
TRBV9	.	TRBJ2-1	15	.	TGTGCCAGCAGCCCAGACAGCGGCTCCTACAATGAGCAGTTCTTC	CASSPDSGSYNEQFF
TRBV4-3	.	TRBJ2-7	18	TRBD2	TGCGCCAGCAGCCAAGACCCCCCGACTAGCGGGGGGGCCTACGAGCAGTACTTC	CASSQDPPTSGGAYEQYF
TRBV12-3/TRBV12-4	.	TRBJ1-4	12	.	TGTGCCAGCAGTCGGACGGATGAAAAACTGTTTTTT	CASSRTDEKLFF
TRBV15	.	TRBJ2-7	15	.	TGTGCCACCAGCAGTGCCAGTGGTATAACGTACGAGCAGTACTTC	CATSSASGITYEQYF